This passage covers 5 T cell receptor beta chains from one sample sequenced in a study of blood T cell repertoires in COVID-19. Only in-frame clones appear in the TCRdb table, and some are missing; sequencing was by immunoSEQ multiplex PCR. The repertoire holds over 150,000 clones, with 84% as singletons. Sequencing was performed on peripheral blood. The receptors were gathered from a human donor in a cohort sampled during active COVID-19.

This clone has only a few counts. The gene calls are TRBV7-2 and TRBJ1-1, with 8 bases that match TRBD1. Germline V gene sequence: CDR1 SGHTA, CDR2 FQGNSA. This CDR3 contains 15 residues. V lost 5 bases and J lost 2; bases outside the gene matches: 7. CDR3 nucleotides: TGTGCCAGCAGCCCGCGACAGGGGCCTAACACTGAAGCTTTCTTT. This sequence encodes CASSPRQGPNTEAFF.

The V gene is TRBV5-1, the J gene TRBJ2-1, with D perhaps matching TRBD2 (5 bases). The V end lost 0 bases, the J end lost 1 base, and 8 bases lay between the germline ends. The CDR3 spans 15 residues. In germline, CDR1 is SGHRS, CDR2 YFSETQ. The CDR3 loop is CASSLVGASYNEQFF. For the CDR3, the DNA is TGCGCCAGCAGCTTGGTGGGAGCTTCCTACAATGAGCAGTTCTTC.

The CDR3 region is CASSPQGTGYEQYF. In DNA, the CDR3 is TGTGCCAGCAGCCCACAGGGGACTGGCTACGAGCAGTACTTC. V usage is TRBV7-2 and J usage is TRBJ2-7, with D possibly TRBD1 on 7 matching bases. The ends were cut back, 5 bases at V and 3 bases at J, with 14 bases in the middle. Germline V CDR1 and CDR2: SGHTA, FQGNSA. The CDR3 covers 14 residues. Filled out from reference TRBV7-2 and TRBJ2-7, the complete variable domain reads GAGVSQSPSNKVTEKGKDVELRCDPISGHTALYWYRQSLGQGLEFLIYFQGNSAPDKSGLPSDRFSAERTGGSVSTLTIQRTQQEDSAVYLCASSPQGTGYEQYFGPGTRLTVT.

The J gene is TRBJ2-5, the V gene TRBV2; 8 nucleotides line up with TRBD1. Germline values: CDR1 SNHLY, CDR2 FYNNEI. After removal of 4 bases from V and 2 bases from J, the junction contained 6 bases not matched to a gene. This CDR3 spans 15 amino acids. The CDR3 reads CASSGNRGLQETQYF. The CDR3, as DNA: TGTGCCAGCAGTGGAAACAGGGGGTTGCAAGAGACCCAGTACTTC.

CDR3 in amino acids: CASSGTELRAYEQYF. As DNA, the CDR3 is TGTGCCAGCAGTGGGACAGAGTTAAGAGCCTACGAGCAGTACTTC. This rearrangement joins TRBV2 to TRBJ2-7; possibly TRBD1 for D (6 bases). The germline V and J ends were trimmed by 4 bases and 2 bases, with 15 bases remaining between them. The CDR3 is 15 residues long. Germline V gene data show CDR1 as SNHLY and CDR2 as FYNNEI.